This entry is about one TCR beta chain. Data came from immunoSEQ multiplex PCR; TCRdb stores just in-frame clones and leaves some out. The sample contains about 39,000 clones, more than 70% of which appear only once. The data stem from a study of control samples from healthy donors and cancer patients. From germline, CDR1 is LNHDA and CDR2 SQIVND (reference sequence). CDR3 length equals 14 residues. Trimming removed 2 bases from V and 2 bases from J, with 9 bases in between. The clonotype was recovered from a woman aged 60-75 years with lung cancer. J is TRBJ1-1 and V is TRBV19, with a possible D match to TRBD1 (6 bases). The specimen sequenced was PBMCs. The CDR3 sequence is CASSITGTNTEAFF. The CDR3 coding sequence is TGTGCCAGTAGTATAACAGGGACAAACACTGAAGCTTTCTTT.